The clone carrying this T cell receptor beta chain was counted once. Trimming cost V 3 bases and J 3 bases, with 20 bases left between them. Germline V lookup: CDR1 GTSNPN, CDR2 SVGIG (reference sequence). This CDR3 contains 16 residues. The source of the sample is a study of blood T cell repertoires in COVID-19. For the study at large: Samples taken during acute and convalescent COVID-19 were collected in the United States, Italy and Spain.

Some clones are missing from TCRdb's copy, which holds only in-frame ones; the method was immunoSEQ multiplex PCR. The sample holds approximately 81,000 clones, roughly 82% seen once. The TCR sequence derives from a human donor in a cohort sampled during active COVID-19. The sample taken for sequencing was peripheral blood. This chain joins TRBV30 and TRBJ1-1; D possibly corresponds to TRBD1 (6 bases). The CDR3 DNA reads as TGTGCCTGGAGGAGGCGGGCCACAGGGCTTTACACTGAAGCTTTCTTT. Its protein is CAWRRRATGLYTEAFF.